This T cell receptor beta chain came from a study of T cell responses to AZD1222 COVID-19 vaccine. Clones were sequenced by immunoSEQ multiplex PCR, and TCRdb holds only the in-frame ones, with some missing. The profile shows some 120,000 clones, roughly nine tenths of them singletons. The sequenced sample was peripheral blood, obtained on day 0 of AZD1222 vaccination. The sequence derives from an adult in good health.

The CDR3 is CASSPISGTVLYEQYF. The CDR3 DNA sequence: TGTGCCAGCAGTCCCATATCCGGGACCGTCCTCTACGAGCAGTACTTC. The chain uses TRBV27 and TRBJ2-7; the D gene could be TRBD1 or TRBD2 (5 bases each). This CDR3 has 16 residues. V gave up 5 bases and J gave up 3 bases, with 20 bases separating them. Germline V CDR1 and CDR2: MNHEY, SMNVEV (reference sequence).